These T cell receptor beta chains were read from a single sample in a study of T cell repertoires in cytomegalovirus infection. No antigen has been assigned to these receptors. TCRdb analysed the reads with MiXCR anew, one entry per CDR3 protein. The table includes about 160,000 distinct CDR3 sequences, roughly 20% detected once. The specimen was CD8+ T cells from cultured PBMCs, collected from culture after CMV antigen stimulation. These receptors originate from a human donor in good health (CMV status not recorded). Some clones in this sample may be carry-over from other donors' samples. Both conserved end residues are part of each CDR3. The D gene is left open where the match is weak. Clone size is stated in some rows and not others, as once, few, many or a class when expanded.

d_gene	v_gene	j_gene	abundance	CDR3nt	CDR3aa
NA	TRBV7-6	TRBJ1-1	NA	TGTGCCAGCAGCGTATGGGGAGAGAGTGACACTGAAGCTTTCTTT	CASSVWGESDTEAFF
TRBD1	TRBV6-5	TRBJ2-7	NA	TGTGCCAGCAGTTACGGGACAGGGCCCGCCGAGCAGTACTTC	CASSYGTGPAEQYF
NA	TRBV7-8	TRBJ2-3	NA	TGTGCCAGCAGCCCCGAGGTGGTTTTGGATACGCAGTATTTT	CASSPEVVLDTQYF
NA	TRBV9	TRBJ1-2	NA	TGTGCCAGCAGCACTACAATAGACTATGGCTACACCTTC	CASSTTIDYGYTF
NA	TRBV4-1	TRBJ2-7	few	TGCGCCAGCAGCCAACCTGAGGAGGGGTCCTACGAGCAGTACTTC	CASSQPEEGSYEQYF
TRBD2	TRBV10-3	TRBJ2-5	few	TGTGCCATCCCTAGCGGCGCTGCGCAAGAGACCCAGTACTTC	CAIPSGAAQETQYF
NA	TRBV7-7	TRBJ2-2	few	TGTGCCAGCAGCTTAAAGACCGGGGAGCTGTTTTTT	CASSLKTGELFF
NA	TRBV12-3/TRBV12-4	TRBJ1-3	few	TGTGCCAGCAGTCAACCGGGACACGGTGGAAACACCATATATTTT	CASSQPGHGGNTIYF
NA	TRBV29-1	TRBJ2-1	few	TGCAGCGAAAACACAGGTTATGAGCAGTTCTTC	CSENTGYEQFF
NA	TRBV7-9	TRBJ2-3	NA	TGTGCCAGCAGCTTAGTGGGGGACACAGATACGCAGTATTTT	CASSLVGDTDTQYF
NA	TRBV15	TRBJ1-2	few	TGTGCCACCAGCGGCGTGTCAGGCAGAAACTATGGCTACACCTTC	CATSGVSGRNYGYTF